These 22 T cell receptor beta chains share one sample of origin, sequenced in a study of cytomegalovirus exposure and HLA in healthy donors. The protocol was immunoSEQ multiplex PCR, while the TCRdb copy is restricted to in-frame clones and leaves out a portion. The data contain about 140,000 clones, around 87% of them singletons. Sample: PBMCs. The receptors stem from a man aged 18-30 years in good health and CMV-seropositive.

This clone was picked up one time. The CDR3 reads CASSVALLVGGSTDTQYF. The CDR3, as DNA: TGTGCCAGCAGCGTAGCCTTACTTGTAGGGGGTAGCACAGATACGCAGTATTTT. The gene calls are TRBV9 and TRBJ2-3; D is possibly TRBD1 (6 bases). The CDR3 totals 18 residues. The V end lost 0 bases, the J end lost 0 bases, and 17 bases lay between the germline ends. CDR1 is SGDLS and CDR2 is YYNGEE in the germline V gene.

This clone was recorded once. This sequence joins TRBV19 and TRBJ2-7, with unresolved D. Trimming pared 2 bases from V and 4 bases from J, leaving 15 bases between. The CDR3 loop spans 15 amino acids. Germline CDR1 and CDR2: LNHDA and SQIVND (reference sequence). The CDR3 sequence is CASSISVGSAYEQYF. The CDR3 DNA sequence: TGTGCCAGTAGTATAAGTGTTGGCAGCGCGTACGAGCAGTACTTC.

As to this clone: Other DNA sequences from this sample encode an identical CDR3 as well. The CDR3, as DNA: TGTGCCAGCTCACCGAGCTCCTACGAGCAGTACTTC. It yields the protein CASSPSSYEQYF. The chain joins TRBV18 to TRBJ2-7; no definite D call. The CDR3 has 12 residues. The V gene lost 3 bases and the J gene lost 0 bases, with 3 bases spanning the gap. Germline-derived CDR1 and CDR2 are KGHSH and LQKENI.

The rearrangement links TRBV20-1 to TRBJ2-7, with 7 bases aligning to TRBD2. V gave up 6 bases and J gave up 4 bases; unmatched junction bases: 3. The CDR3 contains 11 residues. CDR1 and CDR2 from the germline V gene are DFQATT and SNEGSKA (reference sequence). The CDR3 nucleotides read TGCAGTGCGGGAGGGGCTTACGAGCAGTACTTC. It specifies CSAGGAYEQYF.

V is TRBV19 and J is TRBJ2-7, with 10 bases matching TRBD2. Germline CDR1 is LNHDA and CDR2 is SQIVND (reference sequence). This CDR3 contains 16 residues. Losses at the gene ends were 3 bases for V and 1 base for J; bases not matched to a gene: 6. The CDR3: CASSMLPSGGSYEQYF. Written as DNA, the CDR3 is TGTGCCAGTAGTATGCTACCTAGCGGGGGTTCCTACGAGCAGTACTTC. The full variable domain, its missing parts supplied by reference TRBV19 and TRBJ2-7, is DGGITQSPKYLFRKEGQNVTLSCEQNLNHDAMYWYRQDPGQGLRLIYYSQIVNDFQKGDIAEGYSVSREKKESFPLTVTSAQKNPTAFYLCASSMLPSGGSYEQYFGPGTRLTVT.

This chain uses TRBV29-1 with TRBJ1-1; D not certain. Trimming took 0 bases from V and 6 from J, leaving 8 bases between them. This CDR3 is built from 12 residues. Germline V gene lookup returns CDR1 SQVTM and CDR2 ANQGSEA. Here the CDR3 DNA reads TGCAGCGTTGAAGATCTACAGTCTGAAGCTTTCTTT. This translates into CSVEDLQSEAFF.

The CDR3 loop is CASSLGTGVGYNEQFF. In DNA, the CDR3 is TGCGCCAGCAGCTTGGGCACAGGGGTGGGCTACAATGAGCAGTTCTTC. The chain employs TRBV5-1 and TRBJ2-1, with 7 positions matching TRBD1. The CDR3 has 16 residues. Per the germline V gene, CDR1 is SGHRS and CDR2 is YFSETQ. The junction had 6 bases not matched to a gene; V was cut back by 0 bases and J by 3 bases.

This clone was detected only once. This chain links TRBV15 with TRBJ2-1, with a weak D call TRBD2 (6 bases). CDR1 is LNHNV and CDR2 is YYDKDF in the germline V gene (reference sequence). CDR3 size: 14 residues. V was pared by 6 bases and J by 6 bases, with 15 bases between. CDR3 nucleotides: TGTGCCACCAGAGCTATTAGCGGCGGCAATGAGCAGTTCTTC. This encodes CATRAISGGNEQFF.

The CDR3 loop reads CASSGTGKGRTQPQHF. Here the CDR3 DNA reads TGTGCCAGCAGTGGGACAGGGAAAGGGAGGACTCAGCCCCAGCATTTT. V is TRBV6-1 and J is TRBJ1-5; 8 bases agree with TRBD1. The J segment lost 6 bases and the V segment lost 4 bases, leaving 11 bases of the junction unmatched. Germline CDR1 is MNHNS and CDR2 is SASEGT. CDR3 size: 16 residues.

The J gene is TRBJ2-2, the V gene TRBV6-5; D gene uncertain. Germline V lookup: CDR1 MNHEY, CDR2 SVGAGI. CDR3 size: 15 residues. V dropped 6 bases and J dropped 1 base, with 12 bases sitting between them. The CDR3 protein is CASSPVKRNTGELFF. CDR3 nucleotide sequence: TGTGCCAGCAGCCCCGTGAAGCGGAACACCGGGGAGCTGTTTTTT.

The CDR3 DNA reads TGCGCCAGCAGCTTGACTGGCGGACTAGGCTACGAGCAGTACTTC. Residues: CASSLTGGLGYEQYF. The V call is TRBV5-1, the J call TRBJ2-7; the match to TRBD2 covers 7 bases. The CDR3 is 15 amino acids. Germline V gene sequence: CDR1 SGHRS, CDR2 YFSETQ. The V and J ends lost 1 base and 3 bases, in that order; junction bases with no gene match: 7.

This clone occurred once. The rearrangement uses TRBV2 and TRBJ2-7; TRBD2 matches at 9 bases. Germline trimming cut 3 bases from V and 3 bases from J; bases unmatched to any gene: 3. Germline lookup yields CDR1 SNHLY and CDR2 FYNNEI. CDR3 length equals 14 residues. CDR3 sequence reads: CASSEREGLYEQYF. CDR3 DNA sequence: TGTGCCAGCAGTGAGCGGGAGGGCCTCTACGAGCAGTACTTC. Full variable domain (remainder filled in from reference TRBV2 and TRBJ2-7): EPEVTQTPSHQVTQMGQEVILRCVPISNHLYFYWYRQILGQKVEFLVSFYNNEISEKSEIFDDQFSVERPDGSNFTLKIRSTKLEDSAMYFCASSEREGLYEQYFGPGTRLTVT.

V is TRBV6-1 and J is TRBJ1-1; D is ambiguous. Per the germline V gene, CDR1 is MNHNS and CDR2 is SASEGT. The V end lost 10 bases, the J end lost 0 bases, and 12 bases lay between the germline ends. The CDR3 loop spans 13 amino acids. CDR3 in amino acids: CATEYYLNTEAFF. The CDR3 DNA follows: TGTGCCACAGAGTACTACTTGAACACTGAAGCTTTCTTT.

The chain couples TRBV7-2 to TRBJ1-3, with D possibly being TRBD1 (5 bases). The V and J ends lost 4 bases and 10 bases respectively, with 17 bases between them. Germline assignment: CDR1 SGHTA and CDR2 FQGNSA. This CDR3 has 14 residues. CDR3 loop: CASSSDWGVWTIYF. In DNA, the CDR3 is TGTGCCAGCAGCTCCGACTGGGGGGTATGGACCATATATTTT.

This chain joins TRBV27 and TRBJ1-2, with TRBD1 matching 7 bases. Trimming removed 0 bases from V and 7 bases from J; junction bases left unmatched: 5. This CDR3 is built from 14 residues. The germline V gene has CDR1 MNHEY and CDR2 SMNVEV (reference sequence). For the CDR3, the DNA is TGTGCCAGCAGTTTATCGCAGGGGGTTAGTGGCTACACCTTC. Residues: CASSLSQGVSGYTF.

The CDR3 here is CASSNQGEQYF. In DNA, the CDR3 is TGTGCCAGCAGCAACCAGGGCGAGCAGTACTTC. This chain links TRBV7-8 with TRBJ2-7, with D possibly matching TRBD1 (5 bases). This CDR3 region has 11 residues. The germline CDR1 and CDR2 sequences are SGHVS and FQNEAQ. Trimming pared 5 bases from V and 6 bases from J, leaving 8 bases between.

The chain's CDR3 is CASRRSSYNSPLHF. The DNA of the CDR3 is TGTGCCAGTAGGAGGAGCTCCTATAATTCACCCCTCCACTTT. The rearrangement joins TRBV19 to TRBJ1-6, with D unresolved. CDR3 length: 14 amino acids. The V and J ends lost 6 bases and 0 bases respectively, with 6 bases between them. CDR1 is LNHDA and CDR2 is SQIVND in the germline V gene (reference sequence).

Written as DNA, the CDR3 is TGCGCCAGCAGCCATACCCCCGACAGGGTGTACGAGCAGTACTTC. This codes for CASSHTPDRVYEQYF. The chain combines TRBV5-1 with TRBJ2-7; 7 bases fit TRBD1. V lost 4 bases to trimming and J lost 4 bases; unmatched junction nucleotides: 11. CDR1 and CDR2 (germline): SGHRS, YFSETQ. The CDR3 extends over 15 amino acids.

V gene TRBV7-3 combines with J gene TRBJ2-7; TRBD1 agrees at 7 bases. CDR3 length: 16 amino acids. The ends lost 1 base at V and 5 bases at J; junction bases unmatched: 11. From germline, CDR1 is SGHTA and CDR2 FQGTGA. CDR3 residues: CASSLIKVPGGDEQYF. For the CDR3, the DNA is TGTGCCAGCAGCTTAATTAAGGTCCCAGGGGGTGACGAGCAGTACTTC.

The V and J genes are TRBV19 and TRBJ1-3; D gene ambiguous. V lost 1 base, J lost 0 bases, and 7 bases lay in between. From germline, CDR1 is LNHDA and CDR2 SQIVND (reference sequence). This CDR3 spans 15 amino acids. CDR3 residues: CASSIGGSSGNTIYF. The CDR3, as DNA: TGTGCCAGTAGTATAGGAGGCAGCTCTGGAAACACCATATATTTT.

This chain links TRBV1 with TRBJ2-1; TRBD2, the D gene given by the table, was not confirmed from the DNA. TRBV1 constitutes a pseudogene. The CDR3 totals 11 residues. The CDR3 is CTSSSVVRQFF. The CDR3 DNA reads as TGCACCAGCAGCTCCGTCGTTCGGCAGTTCTTC.

The rearrangement joins TRBV7-9 to TRBJ2-5; D perhaps matches TRBD2 (6 bases). The germline V gene has CDR1 SEHNR and CDR2 FQNEAQ (reference sequence). The CDR3 sequence is 15 residues long. Trimming shortened V by 5 bases and J by 5 bases, and 18 bases separated the two germline ends. The CDR3 is CASSPKTRFEETQYF. The CDR3 DNA is TGTGCCAGCAGCCCAAAGACTAGATTCGAGGAGACCCAGTACTTC.